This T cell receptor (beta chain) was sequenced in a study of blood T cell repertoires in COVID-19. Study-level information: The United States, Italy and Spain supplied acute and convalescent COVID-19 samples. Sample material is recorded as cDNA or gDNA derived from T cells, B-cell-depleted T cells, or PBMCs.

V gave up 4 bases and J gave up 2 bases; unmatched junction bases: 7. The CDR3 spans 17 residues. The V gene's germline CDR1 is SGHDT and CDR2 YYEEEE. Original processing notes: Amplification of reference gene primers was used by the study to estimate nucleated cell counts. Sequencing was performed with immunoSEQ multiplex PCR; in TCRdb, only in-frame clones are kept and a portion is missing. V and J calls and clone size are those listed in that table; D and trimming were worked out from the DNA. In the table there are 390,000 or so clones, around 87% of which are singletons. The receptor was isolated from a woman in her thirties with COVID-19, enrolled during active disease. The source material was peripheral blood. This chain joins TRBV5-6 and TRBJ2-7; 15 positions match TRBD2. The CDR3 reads CASSPGLAGGRTYEQYF. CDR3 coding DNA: TGTGCCAGCAGCCCAGGACTAGCGGGAGGGAGGACCTACGAGCAGTACTTC.